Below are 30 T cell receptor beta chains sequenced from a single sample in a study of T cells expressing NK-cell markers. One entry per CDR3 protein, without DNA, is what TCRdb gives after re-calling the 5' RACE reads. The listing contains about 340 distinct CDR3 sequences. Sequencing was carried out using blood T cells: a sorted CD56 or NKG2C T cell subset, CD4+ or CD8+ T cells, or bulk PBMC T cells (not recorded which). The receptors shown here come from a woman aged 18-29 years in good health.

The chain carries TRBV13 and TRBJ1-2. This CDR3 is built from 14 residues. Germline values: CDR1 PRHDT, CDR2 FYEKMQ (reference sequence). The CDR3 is CASSPEGWDYGYTF.

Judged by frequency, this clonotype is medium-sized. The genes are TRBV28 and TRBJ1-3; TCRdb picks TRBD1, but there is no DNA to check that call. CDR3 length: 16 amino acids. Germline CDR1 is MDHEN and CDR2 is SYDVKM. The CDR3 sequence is CATVRVGVSSGNTIYF. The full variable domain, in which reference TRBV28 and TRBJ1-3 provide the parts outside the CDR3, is DVKVTQSSRYLVKRTGEKVFLECVQDMDHENMFWYRQDPGLGLRLIYFSYDVKMKEKGDIPEGYSVSREKKERFSLILESASTNQTSMYLCATVRVGVSSGNTIYFGEGSWLTVV.

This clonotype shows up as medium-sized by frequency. CDR3 protein: CASSFRRSGELFF. The V gene is TRBV14, the J gene TRBJ2-2; TCRdb's D call, TRBD2, is unchecked because there is no DNA. Germline CDR1 is SGHDN and CDR2 is FVKESK. The CDR3 length is 13 residues.

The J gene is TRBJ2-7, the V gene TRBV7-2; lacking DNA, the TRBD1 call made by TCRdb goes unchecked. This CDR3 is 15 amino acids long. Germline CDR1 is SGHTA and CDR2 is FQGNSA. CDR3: CASSLVGQGLYEQYF.

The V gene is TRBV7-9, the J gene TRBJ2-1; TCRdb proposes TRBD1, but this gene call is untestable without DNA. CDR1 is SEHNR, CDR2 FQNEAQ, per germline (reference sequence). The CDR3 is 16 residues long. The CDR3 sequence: CASSFPGAPPHNEQFF.

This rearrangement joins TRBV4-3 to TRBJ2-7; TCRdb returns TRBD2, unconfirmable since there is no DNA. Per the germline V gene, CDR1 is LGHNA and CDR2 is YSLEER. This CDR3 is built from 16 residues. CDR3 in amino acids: CASSQDWEGFLDEQYF.

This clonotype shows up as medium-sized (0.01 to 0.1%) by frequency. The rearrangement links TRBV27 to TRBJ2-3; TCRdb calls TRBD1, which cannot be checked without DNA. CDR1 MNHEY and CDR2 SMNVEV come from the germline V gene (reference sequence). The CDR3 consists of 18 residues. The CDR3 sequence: CASSLLPNIAGITDTQYF.

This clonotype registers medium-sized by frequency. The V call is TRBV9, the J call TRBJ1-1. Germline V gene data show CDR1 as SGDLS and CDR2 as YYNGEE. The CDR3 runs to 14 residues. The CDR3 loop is CASSPTRMNTEAFF.

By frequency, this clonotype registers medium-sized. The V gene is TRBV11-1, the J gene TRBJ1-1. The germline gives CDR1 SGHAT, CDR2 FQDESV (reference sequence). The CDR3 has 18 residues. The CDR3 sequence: CASSLGFSGPRENTEAFF.

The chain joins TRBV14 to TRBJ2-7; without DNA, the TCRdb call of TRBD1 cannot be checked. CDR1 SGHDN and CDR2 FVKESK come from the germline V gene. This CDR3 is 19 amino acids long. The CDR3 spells CASSRGPGQGRAYSYEQYF.

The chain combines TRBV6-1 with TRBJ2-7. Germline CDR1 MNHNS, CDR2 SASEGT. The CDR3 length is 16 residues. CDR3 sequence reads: CASSEEDLYPVYEQYF.

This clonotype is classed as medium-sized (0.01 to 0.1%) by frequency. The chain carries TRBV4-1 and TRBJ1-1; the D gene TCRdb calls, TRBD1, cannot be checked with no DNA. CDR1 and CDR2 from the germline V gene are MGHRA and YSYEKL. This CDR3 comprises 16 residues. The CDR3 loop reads CASSHRDRSLFTEAFF.

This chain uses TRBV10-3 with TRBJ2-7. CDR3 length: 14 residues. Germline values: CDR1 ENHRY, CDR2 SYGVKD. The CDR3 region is CAISEYRLSYEQYF.

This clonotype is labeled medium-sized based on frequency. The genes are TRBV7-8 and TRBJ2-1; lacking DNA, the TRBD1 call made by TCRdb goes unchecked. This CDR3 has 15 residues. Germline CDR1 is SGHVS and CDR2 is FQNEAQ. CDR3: CASSASTGSYNEQFF.

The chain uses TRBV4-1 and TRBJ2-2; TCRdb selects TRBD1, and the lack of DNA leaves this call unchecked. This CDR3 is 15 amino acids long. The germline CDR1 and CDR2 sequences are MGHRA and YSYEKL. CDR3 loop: CASSWTGTNTGELFF.

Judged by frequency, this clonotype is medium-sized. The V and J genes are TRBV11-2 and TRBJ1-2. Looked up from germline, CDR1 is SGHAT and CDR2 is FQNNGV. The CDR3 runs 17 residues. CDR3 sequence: CASSFYPNMPRNYGYTF.

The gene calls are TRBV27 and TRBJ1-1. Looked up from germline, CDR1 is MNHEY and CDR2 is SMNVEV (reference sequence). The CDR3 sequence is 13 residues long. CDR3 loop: CASSLTWNTEAFF.

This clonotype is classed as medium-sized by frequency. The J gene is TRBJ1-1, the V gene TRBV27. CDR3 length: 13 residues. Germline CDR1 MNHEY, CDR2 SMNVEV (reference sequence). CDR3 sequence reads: CASSSLVGTEAFF.

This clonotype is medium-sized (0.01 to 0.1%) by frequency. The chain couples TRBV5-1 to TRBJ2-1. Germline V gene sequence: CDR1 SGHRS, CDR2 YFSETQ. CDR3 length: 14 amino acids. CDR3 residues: CASSFYGVSNEQFF.

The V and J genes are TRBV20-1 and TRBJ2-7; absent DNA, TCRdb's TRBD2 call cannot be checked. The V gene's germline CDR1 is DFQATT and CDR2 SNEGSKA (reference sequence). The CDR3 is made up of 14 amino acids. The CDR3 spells CSASLHLATYEQYF.

The CDR3 reads CSAKGRNYGYTF. The chain carries TRBV20-1 and TRBJ1-2. CDR1 is DFQATT, CDR2 SNEGSKA, per germline (reference sequence). This CDR3 has 12 residues.

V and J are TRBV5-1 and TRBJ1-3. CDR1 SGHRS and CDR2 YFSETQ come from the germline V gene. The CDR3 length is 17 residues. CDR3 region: CASSLDWFVGSGNTIYF.

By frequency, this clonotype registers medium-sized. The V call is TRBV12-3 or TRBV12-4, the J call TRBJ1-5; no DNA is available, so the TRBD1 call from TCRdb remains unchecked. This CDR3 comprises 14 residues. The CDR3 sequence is CASSFRRVNQPQHF.

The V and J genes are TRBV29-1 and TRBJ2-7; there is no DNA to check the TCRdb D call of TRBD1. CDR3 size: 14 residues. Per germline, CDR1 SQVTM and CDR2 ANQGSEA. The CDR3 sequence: CSVEAQRDSYEQYF.

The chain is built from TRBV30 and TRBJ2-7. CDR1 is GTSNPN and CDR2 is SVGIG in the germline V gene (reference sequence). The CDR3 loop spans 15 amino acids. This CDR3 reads CAWGMYASNVNEQYF. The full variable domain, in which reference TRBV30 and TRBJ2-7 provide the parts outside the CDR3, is SQTIHQWPATLVQPVGSPLSLECTVEGTSNPNLYWYRQAAGRGLQLLFYSVGIGQISSEVPQNLSASRPQDRQFILSSKKLLLSDSGFYLCAWGMYASNVNEQYFGPGTRLTVT.

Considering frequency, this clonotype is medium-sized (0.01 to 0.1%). CDR3 in amino acids: CASSQTRVEAFF. V and J are TRBV14 and TRBJ1-1; as DNA is missing, the TRBD1 call by TCRdb cannot be tested. From germline, CDR1 is SGHDN and CDR2 FVKESK. This CDR3 region has 12 residues. Full variable domain (rest looked up from reference TRBV14 and TRBJ1-1): EAGVTQFPSHSVIEKGQTVTLRCDPISGHDNLYWYRRVMGKEIKFLLHFVKESKQDESGMPNNRFLAERTGGTYSTLKVQPAELEDSGVYFCASSQTRVEAFFGQGTRLTVV.

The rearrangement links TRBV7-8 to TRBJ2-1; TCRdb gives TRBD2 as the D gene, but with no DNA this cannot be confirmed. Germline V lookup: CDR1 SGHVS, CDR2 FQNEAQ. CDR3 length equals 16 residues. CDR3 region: CASSLDSATSSHEQFF.

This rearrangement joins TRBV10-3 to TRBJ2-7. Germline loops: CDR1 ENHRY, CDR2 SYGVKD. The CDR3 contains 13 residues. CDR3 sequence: CAISGDTLPEQYF.

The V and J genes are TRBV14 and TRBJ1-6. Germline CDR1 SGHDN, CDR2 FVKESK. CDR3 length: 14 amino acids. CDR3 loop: CASSQRPYNSPLHF.

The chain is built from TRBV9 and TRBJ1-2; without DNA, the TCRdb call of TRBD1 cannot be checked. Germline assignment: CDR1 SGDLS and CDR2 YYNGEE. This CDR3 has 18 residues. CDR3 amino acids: CASSPLRDTIIYDYGYTF.